These 25 T cell receptor beta chains were sequenced from one sample in a study of a mutant IDH1 vaccine in newly diagnosed glioma (dated by TCRdb to the early 2020s). Library method: the immunoSEQ multiplex PCR assay. The clones in this table, taken by TCRdb from immuneACCESS, are in-frame only. Not every clone is retained; where verified, under half of the shortfall comes from an unresolved V gene, and the cause of the rest is unknown. In all, the sample holds over 25,000 clones, and about 85% of those were seen once. The ten largest clones capture 4% to 5.5% of the sample. The time point label of this sample denotes: baseline, week 1 (first vaccination visit). This specimen's treatment or condition label, interpreted: pre-vaccination baseline after standard-of-care therapy. The material was PBMCs, obtained from a glioma patient treated with radiotherapy, temozolomide or both. The receptor source for this set is a middle-aged woman with glioma.

This sequence joins TRBV4-3 and TRBJ1-1, with D unclear. The CDR3 has 14 residues. Trimming left V 4 bases short and J 1 base short, with 10 bases between. Per the germline V gene, CDR1 is LGHNA and CDR2 is YSLEER. The CDR3 DNA sequence: TGCGCCAGCAGCCGGATAGCAGGGAACACTGAAGCTTTCTTT. Protein: CASSRIAGNTEAFF.

The V call is TRBV7-9, the J call TRBJ2-3; 7 nucleotides align to TRBD1. J gave up 0 bases and V 1 base, and 7 bases lay outside the gene matches. The germline V gene encodes CDR1 SEHNR and CDR2 FQNEAQ (reference sequence). This CDR3 spans 17 amino acids. The DNA for the CDR3 is TGTGCCAGCAGCTTAGGTTGGGGACAGACTAGCACAGATACGCAGTATTTT. This translates into CASSLGWGQTSTDTQYF.

This clone was found once. The chain couples TRBV15 to TRBJ2-7; D is perhaps TRBD1 (5 bases). This CDR3 comprises 13 residues. Germline lookup yields CDR1 LNHNV and CDR2 YYDKDF (reference sequence). The V gene lost 5 bases and the J gene lost 1 base, with 9 bases spanning the gap. CDR3 protein: CATSVDRSYEQYF. Here the CDR3 DNA reads TGTGCCACCAGCGTCGACAGATCCTACGAGCAGTACTTC.

In this sample, this clone turned up once. The rearrangement links TRBV13 to TRBJ2-3; TRBD2 matches at 11 bases. The germline gives CDR1 PRHDT, CDR2 FYEKMQ (reference sequence). This CDR3 comprises 18 residues. V shed 4 bases and J 2 bases; nucleotides not matched to a gene: 11. The CDR3 coding sequence is TGTGCCAGCAGCTCGAAAGGGTCGACTAGCGGGATCACAGATACGCAGTATTTT. Amino acid sequence: CASSSKGSTSGITDTQYF.

The chain is built from TRBV7-6 and TRBJ1-4; TRBD1 matches 8 bases. Unmatched junction bases numbered 4, after V lost 0 bases and J lost 4 bases. Per germline, CDR1 SGHVS and CDR2 FNYEAQ. This CDR3 comprises 16 residues. The CDR3 protein is CASSLAAGGVNEKLFF. For the CDR3, the DNA is TGTGCCAGCAGCTTAGCTGCAGGGGGCGTTAATGAAAAACTGTTTTTT.

This clone was observed once. The gene calls are TRBV5-1 and TRBJ2-1; 10 bases map to TRBD2. The CDR3 runs 15 residues. Germline V lookup: CDR1 SGHRS, CDR2 YFSETQ. V shed 4 bases and J 7 bases; nucleotides not matched to a gene: 8. CDR3 protein: CASSPPLAGANEQFF. In nucleotides, the CDR3 is TGCGCCAGCAGCCCGCCGCTAGCGGGAGCGAATGAGCAGTTCTTC.

This clone showed up just once. This chain links TRBV19 with TRBJ1-1, with TRBD1 as a possible D gene (5 bases). V gave up 1 base and J gave up 11 bases, with 8 bases separating them. This CDR3 comprises 11 residues. Germline CDR1 and CDR2: LNHDA and SQIVND (reference sequence). The CDR3 reads CASSIGREAFF. The CDR3 region has the DNA TGTGCCAGTAGTATAGGCAGGGAGGCTTTCTTT.

V gene TRBV6-5 combines with J gene TRBJ1-5; D uncertain. CDR3 size: 13 residues. Trimming removed 6 bases at V and 7 bases at J, with 13 bases between. The germline V gene has CDR1 MNHEY and CDR2 SVGAGI. The CDR3 region is CASSSAPWQPQHF. The CDR3, as DNA: TGTGCCAGCAGCTCTGCCCCCTGGCAGCCCCAGCATTTT.

The chain couples TRBV10-1 to TRBJ1-5, with D unresolved. The CDR3 consists of 14 residues. CDR1 is WNHNN and CDR2 is SYGVQD in the germline V gene (reference sequence). The ends were cut back, 7 bases at V and 6 bases at J, with 16 bases in the middle. This chain's CDR3 is CASNTRVPTQPQHF. The CDR3 region has the DNA TGCGCCAGCAATACCCGCGTCCCCACTCAGCCCCAGCATTTT.

The chain links TRBV5-1 to TRBJ1-6; 10 bases line up with TRBD1. CDR1 is SGHRS and CDR2 is YFSETQ in the germline V gene. The CDR3 is made up of 16 amino acids. V gave up 2 bases and J gave up 4 bases; unmatched junction bases: 3. This CDR3 is CASSFDRGLYNSPLHF. The CDR3 nucleotides are TGCGCCAGCAGCTTCGACAGGGGGCTATATAATTCACCCCTCCACTTT. Variable domain in full (rest from reference TRBV5-1 and TRBJ1-6): KAGVTQTPRYLIKTRGQQVTLSCSPISGHRSVSWYQQTPGQGLQFLFEYFSETQRNKGNFPGRFSGRQFSNSRSEMNVSTLELGDSALYLCASSFDRGLYNSPLHFGNGTRLTVT.

This chain connects TRBV6-1 to TRBJ1-1; TRBD1 might be the D (6 bases). CDR3 size: 13 residues. V lost 6 bases and J lost 10, with 18 bases in between. CDR1 is MNHNS, CDR2 SASEGT, per germline. CDR3 coding DNA: TGTGCCAGCAGGATGGACAGTCACTCGAGAGCTTTCTTT. Translation: CASRMDSHSRAFF.

The chain uses TRBV27 and TRBJ2-7; TRBD2 might be the D (7 bases). Germline lookup yields CDR1 MNHEY and CDR2 SMNVEV (reference sequence). The CDR3 is 15 amino acids. Trimming removed 5 bases at V and 5 bases at J, with 19 bases between. This CDR3 is CASSPRGAGGHEQYF. For the CDR3, the DNA is TGTGCCAGCAGTCCCCGGGGGGCCGGTGGCCACGAGCAGTACTTC.

This clone was observed a handful of times. The chain has TRBV6-1 and TRBJ1-5, with D possibly matching TRBD1 (5 bases). Trimming removed 2 bases at V and 1 base at J, with 18 bases between. Germline assignment: CDR1 MNHNS and CDR2 SASEGT. The CDR3 runs to 18 residues. This CDR3 is CASSEFLARGGSNQPQHF. CDR3 DNA sequence: TGTGCCAGCAGTGAATTCCTTGCGAGGGGAGGGAGCAATCAGCCCCAGCATTTT.

The chain couples TRBV25-1 to TRBJ2-5; 14 positions match TRBD2. CDR1 and CDR2 from the germline V gene are MGHDK and SYGVNS. V shed 4 bases and J 4 bases; nucleotides not matched to a gene: 5. The CDR3 consists of 16 residues. In nucleotides, the CDR3 is TGTGCCAGCAGTGTGACTAGCGGGAGGGCCAGAGAGACCCAGTACTTC. Encoded protein: CASSVTSGRARETQYF.

This clone was counted a single time. This chain connects TRBV4-2 to TRBJ2-2; 7 bases line up with TRBD2. Trimming took 0 bases from V and 5 from J; bases not matched to a gene: 6. CDR1 is LGHNA and CDR2 is YNFKEQ in the germline V gene. The CDR3 is 16 amino acids. The CDR3 DNA sequence: TGTGCCAGCAGCCAAGAGACGGGAGGATGGACCGGGGAGCTGTTTTTT. Its translation is CASSQETGGWTGELFF.

J is TRBJ1-1 and V is TRBV11-2; weak D call: TRBD1 (5 bases). This CDR3 spans 15 amino acids. V was cut by 2 bases and J by 6 bases, with 16 bases left in between. Per germline, CDR1 SGHAT and CDR2 FQNNGV. The CDR3 DNA sequence: TGTGCCAGCAGCTTAATGGGGCAGGTGGTCGCTGAAGCTTTCTTT. Translated: CASSLMGQVVAEAFF.

The V gene is TRBV7-9, the J gene TRBJ2-7, with TRBD1 as a possible D gene (5 bases). The V gene lost 6 bases and the J gene lost 5 bases, with 14 bases spanning the gap. The CDR3 contains 13 residues. Looked up from germline, CDR1 is SEHNR and CDR2 is FQNEAQ (reference sequence). The CDR3 region is CASSLTGVNEQYF. CDR3 coding DNA: TGTGCCAGCAGTTTAACAGGAGTCAACGAGCAGTACTTC. Supplemented by reference TRBV7-9 and TRBJ2-7, the full variable domain reads DTGVSQNPRHKITKRGQNVTFRCDPISEHNRLYWYRQTLGQGPEFLTYFQNEAQLEKSRLLSDRFSAERPKGSFSTLEIQRTEQGDSAMYLCASSLTGVNEQYFGPGTRLTVT.

V gene TRBV6-1 combines with J gene TRBJ2-5; 10 bases match TRBD1. V shed 3 bases, J shed 0 bases, and the junction held 7 bases outside the gene matches. The germline V gene has CDR1 MNHNS and CDR2 SASEGT. This CDR3 spans 17 amino acids. CDR3 loop: CASSDEWDRGYQETQYF. As DNA, the CDR3 is TGTGCCAGCAGTGATGAATGGGACAGGGGCTACCAAGAGACCCAGTACTTC.

V and J are TRBV4-2 and TRBJ2-7; TRBD2 agrees at 7 bases. Germline V gives CDR1 LGHNA, CDR2 YNFKEQ. The CDR3 is 15 residues long. The V and J ends lost 1 base and 2 bases, in that order; junction bases with no gene match: 5. CDR3 amino acids: CASSQVGGGTYEQYF. Here the CDR3 DNA reads TGTGCCAGCAGCCAAGTCGGCGGGGGAACCTACGAGCAGTACTTC.

The J gene is TRBJ1-1, the V gene TRBV5-6; D is unresolved. Germline CDR1 is SGHDT and CDR2 is YYEEEE. The CDR3 loop spans 12 amino acids. V gave up 2 bases and J gave up 6 bases, with 8 bases separating them. In nucleotides, the CDR3 is TGTGCCAGCAGCTTTCCGCGTGCTGAAGCTTTCTTT. Translation: CASSFPRAEAFF. The whole variable domain, filled in from reference TRBV5-6 and TRBJ1-1, reads DAGVTQSPTHLIKTRGQQVTLRCSPKSGHDTVSWYQQALGQGPQFIFQYYEEEERQRGNFPDRFSGHQFPNYSSELNVNALLLGDSALYLCASSFPRAEAFFGQGTRLTVV.

The chain recombines TRBV7-2 with TRBJ2-5; 8 positions match TRBD1. CDR3 length: 17 amino acids. CDR1 is SGHTA, CDR2 FQGNSA, per germline. J was trimmed by 4 bases and V by 2 bases; bases with no gene match: 12. CDR3 amino acids: CASSLLGRGPRGETQYF. The CDR3 DNA reads TGTGCCAGCAGCTTACTGGGCAGGGGGCCAAGAGGAGAGACCCAGTACTTC.

The gene calls are TRBV5-1 and TRBJ2-7; no firm D call. The germline CDR1 and CDR2 sequences are SGHRS and YFSETQ. This CDR3 has 18 residues. V was trimmed by 0 bases and J by 0 bases, leaving 19 bases between them. CDR3 bases: TGCGCCAGCAGCTTGGTGCCGTCTTTTAGTTTTAGCTCCTACGAGCAGTACTTC. This sequence encodes CASSLVPSFSFSSYEQYF.

This clone came up a few times. J is TRBJ1-4 and V is TRBV5-1; D may be TRBD1 (6 bases). Germline V gene lookup returns CDR1 SGHRS and CDR2 YFSETQ. The CDR3 contains 17 residues. Trimming removed 4 bases from V and 0 bases from J, with 16 bases in between. CDR3 coding DNA: TGCGCCAGCAGCCCCGGGGGGCGGCTTTCAACTAATGAAAAACTGTTTTTT. This codes for CASSPGGRLSTNEKLFF.

The chain uses TRBV11-2 and TRBJ1-6; D ambiguous. CDR3 size: 15 residues. Germline V CDR1 and CDR2: SGHAT, FQNNGV. The V and J ends lost 5 bases and 2 bases respectively, with 10 bases between them. The CDR3 DNA reads TGTGCCAGCAGCCTCAGTAGGGCCTATAATTCACCCCTCCACTTT. Protein sequence: CASSLSRAYNSPLHF.

This clone was found once. The chain combines TRBV13 with TRBJ1-4, with 7 bases matching TRBD1. The trim removed 5 bases at V and 5 bases at J, leaving 8 bases unmatched. Germline CDR1 is PRHDT and CDR2 is FYEKMQ (reference sequence). This CDR3 has 15 residues. CDR3: CASSSRDSANEKLFF. The DNA for the CDR3 is TGTGCCAGCAGCAGCCGGGACAGTGCAAATGAAAAACTGTTTTTT. Looking up the rest from reference TRBV13 and TRBJ1-4 gives the full variable domain: AAGVIQSPRHLIKEKRETATLKCYPIPRHDTVYWYQQGPGQDPQFLISFYEKMQSDKGSIPDRFSAQQFSDYHSELNMSSLELGDSALYFCASSSRDSANEKLFFGSGTQLSVL.